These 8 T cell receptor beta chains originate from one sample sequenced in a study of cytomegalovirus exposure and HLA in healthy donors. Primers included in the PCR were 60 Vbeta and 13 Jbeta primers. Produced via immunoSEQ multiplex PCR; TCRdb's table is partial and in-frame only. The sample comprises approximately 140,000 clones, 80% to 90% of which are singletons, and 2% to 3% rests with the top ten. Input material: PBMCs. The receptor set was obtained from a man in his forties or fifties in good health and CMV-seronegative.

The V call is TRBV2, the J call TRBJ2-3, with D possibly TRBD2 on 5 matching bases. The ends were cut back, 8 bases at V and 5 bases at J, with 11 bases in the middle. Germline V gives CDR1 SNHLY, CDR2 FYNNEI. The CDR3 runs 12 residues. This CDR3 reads CASLLGGDTQYF. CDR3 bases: TGTGCCAGCTTACTAGGAGGAGATACGCAGTATTTT.

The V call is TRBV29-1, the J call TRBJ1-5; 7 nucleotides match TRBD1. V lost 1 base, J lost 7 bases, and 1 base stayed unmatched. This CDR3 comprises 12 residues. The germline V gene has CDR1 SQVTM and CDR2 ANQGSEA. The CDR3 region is CSVEGQGQPQHF. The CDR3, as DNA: TGCAGCGTTGAAGGACAGGGCCAGCCCCAGCATTTT.

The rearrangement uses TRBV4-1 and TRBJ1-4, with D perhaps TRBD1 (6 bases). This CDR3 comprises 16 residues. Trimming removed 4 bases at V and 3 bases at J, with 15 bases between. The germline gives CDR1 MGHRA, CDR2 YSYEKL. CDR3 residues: CASSPGRGSANEKLFF. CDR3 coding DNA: TGCGCCAGCAGCCCGGGGAGGGGGTCGGCTAATGAAAAACTGTTTTTT.

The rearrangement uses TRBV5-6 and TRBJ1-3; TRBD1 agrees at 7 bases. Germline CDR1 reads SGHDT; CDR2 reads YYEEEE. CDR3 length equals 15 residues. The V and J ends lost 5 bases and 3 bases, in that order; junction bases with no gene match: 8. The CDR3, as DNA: TGTGCCAGCAGTTCATACGGGACAGATGGAAACACCATATATTTT. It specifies CASSSYGTDGNTIYF. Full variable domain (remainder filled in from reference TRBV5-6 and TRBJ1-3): DAGVTQSPTHLIKTRGQQVTLRCSPKSGHDTVSWYQQALGQGPQFIFQYYEEEERQRGNFPDRFSGHQFPNYSSELNVNALLLGDSALYLCASSSYGTDGNTIYFGEGSWLTVV.

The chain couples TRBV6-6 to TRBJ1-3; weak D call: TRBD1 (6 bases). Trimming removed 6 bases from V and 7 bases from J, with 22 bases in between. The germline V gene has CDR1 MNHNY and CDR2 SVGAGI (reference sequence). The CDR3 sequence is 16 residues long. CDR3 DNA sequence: TGTGCCAGCAGCCCTCTTGGGGACCTAAGGGGGAACACCATATATTTT. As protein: CASSPLGDLRGNTIYF.

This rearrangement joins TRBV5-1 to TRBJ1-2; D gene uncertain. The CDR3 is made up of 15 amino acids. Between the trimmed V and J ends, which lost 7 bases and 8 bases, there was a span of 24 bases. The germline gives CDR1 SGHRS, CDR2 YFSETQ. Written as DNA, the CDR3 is TGCGCCAGCCCCATTCGGTGCAATATGCCTAAGGGCTACACCTTC. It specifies CASPIRCNMPKGYTF.

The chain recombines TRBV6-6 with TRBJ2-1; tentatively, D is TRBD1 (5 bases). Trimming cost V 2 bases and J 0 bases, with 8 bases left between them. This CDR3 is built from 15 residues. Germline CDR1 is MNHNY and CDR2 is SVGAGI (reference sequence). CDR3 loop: CASSYGAPSYNEQFF. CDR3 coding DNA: TGTGCCAGCAGTTACGGGGCCCCCTCCTACAATGAGCAGTTCTTC.

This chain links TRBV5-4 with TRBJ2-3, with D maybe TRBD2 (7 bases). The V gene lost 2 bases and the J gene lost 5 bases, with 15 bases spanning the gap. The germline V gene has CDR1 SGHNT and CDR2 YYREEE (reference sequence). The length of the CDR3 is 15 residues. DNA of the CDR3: TGTGCCAGCAGCTTTGGTGGGGGGGCAATAGATACGCAGTATTTT. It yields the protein CASSFGGGAIDTQYF.